This T cell receptor (beta chain) was profiled in a study of tumor-infiltrating lymphocytes in primary liver carcinoma. Study information: Spanning 4.2 to 10 cm, the tumors were T1-T3 N0M0. Study-wide findings and caveats: A significantly higher top-250-clone fraction was recorded for tumors than for blood (p = 0.039). Presence in all five tumor regions was observed for only about 7-25% of top clones.

Only a few counts were recorded for this clonotype. Its specificity is not known. At one boundary the junction diverges from the germline segment, which might be a read error. Priming with a constant-region primer yielded TCR beta cDNA from 400 to 550 ng total RNA. Nested multiplex PCR, run for three rounds with slightly modified ARM-PCR, yielded TCR beta libraries. Both of the initial two PCR rounds ran for nine to ten cycles and employed TRBV1-TRBV30 forward primers alongside a C-beta reverse primer. TCRdb re-analysed the multiplex PCR reads in MiXCR, keeping a single row per CDR3 protein. The sample carries approximately 190,000 distinct CDR3 sequences, 85% recorded once. CDR1 is SQVTM, CDR2 ANQGSEA, per germline. The CDR3 totals 11 residues. For each extraction, RNA and DNA were obtained together from roughly 20-30 mg of unsorted bulk tissue. Tumors were each sampled at five separate regions.

This clonotype originated in a middle-aged man with primary liver carcinoma and hepatitis B virus infection. The V and J genes are TRBV29-1 and TRBJ2-3; D might be TRBD1 (6 bases). The sequenced sample was tumor tissue from primary liver carcinoma. In DNA, the CDR3 is TGCGGCTTTGGGGACACAGATACGAAGTATTTT. Translating it yields CGFGDTDTKYF.